Sequencing of this TCR beta chain was carried out in a study of tumor-infiltrating lymphocytes in localized non-small cell lung cancer. Background on the study: From each patient, both tumor and uninvolved lung, non-adjacent to tumor, were sampled.

In regard to this clone: As yet, its antigen is unknown.

Germline V gene data show CDR1 as SNHLY and CDR2 as FYNNEI. The CDR3 loop spans 14 amino acids. V was shortened by 4 bases and J by 4 bases, with 13 bases between the two germline ends. General study findings and limits: Not all patients were TCR sequenced, owing to tissue quantity. T-cell fraction did not differ between immunotypes IM1 and IM2.

TCRdb's copy holds only in-frame clones and misses some; the assay was immunoSEQ multiplex PCR. The repertoire holds around 6,200 clones, with roughly 70% as singletons. This sequence joins TRBV2 and TRBJ1-1, with D unresolved. The material sequenced was lung tumor tissue. This TCR came from a human donor with non-small cell lung cancer. CDR3 amino acids: CASSGIGEVTEAFF. CDR3 DNA sequence: TGTGCCAGCAGTGGAATCGGAGAGGTCACTGAAGCTTTCTTT.